The 6 T cell receptor beta chains presented below share a single source sample, sequenced in a study of OX40 agonist ivuxolimab in advanced cancers. Assay: immunoSEQ multiplex PCR; the TCRdb copy retains only in-frame clones and omits some. Among 80,000 or so clones listed, around 87% were seen once. Material: CD4+ or CD8+ T cells sorted from blood, obtained in a trial of the OX40 agonist ivuxolimab. The receptors derive from an adult with an advanced solid tumor such as melanoma, head and neck, liver or kidney cancer.

CDR3 bases: TGTGCCAGCAGCCCCCAGGCGGGACTTAGTACCGGGGAGCTGTTTTTT. Residues: CASSPQAGLSTGELFF. V usage is TRBV11-2 and J usage is TRBJ2-2; tentative D call: TRBD2 (6 bases). V lost 5 bases and J 5 bases, leaving 18 bases between the germline ends. Germline V gene sequence: CDR1 SGHAT, CDR2 FQNNGV. The CDR3 spans 16 residues.

V usage is TRBV6-5 and J usage is TRBJ1-1, with 7 positions matching TRBD1. The CDR3 runs 16 residues. J lost 6 bases, V lost 0 bases, and 10 bases had no gene match. The V gene's germline CDR1 is MNHEY and CDR2 SVGAGI. As DNA, the CDR3 is TGTGCCAGCAGTTACTCTCCAGGGGGGAGTCGCGCTGAAGCTTTCTTT. Protein sequence: CASSYSPGGSRAEAFF.

The V call is TRBV28, the J call TRBJ2-7; D perhaps matches TRBD1 (5 bases). The CDR3 runs to 15 residues. CDR1 MDHEN and CDR2 SYDVKM come from the germline V gene. V was cut by 2 bases and J by 3 bases, with 14 bases left in between. DNA of the CDR3: TGTGCCAGCAGTTTAACCCCAGGGTTAGGCTACGAGCAGTACTTC. Its protein product is CASSLTPGLGYEQYF.

The CDR3 sequence is CASSLARNIQFF. For the CDR3, the DNA is TGTGCCAGCAGCTTGGCAAGGAACATCCAGTTCTTC. V gene TRBV5-6 combines with J gene TRBJ2-1; D is uncertain. The CDR3 has 12 residues. V lost 0 bases, J lost 13 bases, and 11 bases lay in between. Germline V gene sequence: CDR1 SGHDT, CDR2 YYEEEE.

V usage is TRBV6-5 and J usage is TRBJ2-1; no clear D gene. This CDR3 contains 13 residues. Trimming left V 6 bases short and J 9 bases short, with 15 bases between. CDR1 and CDR2 from the germline V gene are MNHEY and SVGAGI. CDR3 in amino acids: CASSLREDGEQFF. CDR3 bases: TGTGCCAGCAGCCTAAGAGAAGACGGTGAGCAGTTCTTC.

The genes are TRBV19 and TRBJ1-1; TRBD1 is a possible D gene (5 bases). Germline CDR1 is LNHDA and CDR2 is SQIVND (reference sequence). V shed 7 bases and J shed 10 bases, with 13 bases lying between them. The CDR3 is 11 amino acids. CDR3 protein: CASIGGIGAFF. The CDR3, as DNA: TGTGCCAGTATTGGGGGGATTGGAGCTTTCTTT.